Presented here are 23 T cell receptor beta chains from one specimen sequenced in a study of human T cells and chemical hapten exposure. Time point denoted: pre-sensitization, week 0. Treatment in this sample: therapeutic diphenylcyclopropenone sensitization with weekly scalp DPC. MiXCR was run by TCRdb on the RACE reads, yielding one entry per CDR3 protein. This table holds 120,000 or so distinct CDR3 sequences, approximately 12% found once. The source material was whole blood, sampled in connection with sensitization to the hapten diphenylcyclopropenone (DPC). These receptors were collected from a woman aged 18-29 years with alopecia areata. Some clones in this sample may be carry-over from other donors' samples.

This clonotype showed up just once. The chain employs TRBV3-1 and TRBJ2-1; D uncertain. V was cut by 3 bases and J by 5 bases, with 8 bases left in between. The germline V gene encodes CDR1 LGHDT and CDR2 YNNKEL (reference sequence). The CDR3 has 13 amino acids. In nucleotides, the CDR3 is TGTGCCAGCAGCCAGATGACCCACAATGAGCAGTTCTTC. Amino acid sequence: CASSQMTHNEQFF.

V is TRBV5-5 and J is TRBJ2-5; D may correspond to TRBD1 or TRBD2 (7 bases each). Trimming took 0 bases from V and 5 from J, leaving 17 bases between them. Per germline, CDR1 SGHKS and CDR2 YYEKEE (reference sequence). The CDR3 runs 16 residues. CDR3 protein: CASSLERDSGVETQYF. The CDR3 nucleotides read TGTGCCAGCAGCTTGGAGCGGGACAGCGGGGTGGAGACCCAGTACTTC. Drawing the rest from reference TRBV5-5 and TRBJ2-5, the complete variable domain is DAGVTQSPTHLIKTRGQQVTLRCSPISGHKSVSWYQQVLGQGPQFIFQYYEKEERGRGNFPDRFSARQFPNYSSELNVNALLLGDSALYLCASSLERDSGVETQYFGPGTRLLVL.

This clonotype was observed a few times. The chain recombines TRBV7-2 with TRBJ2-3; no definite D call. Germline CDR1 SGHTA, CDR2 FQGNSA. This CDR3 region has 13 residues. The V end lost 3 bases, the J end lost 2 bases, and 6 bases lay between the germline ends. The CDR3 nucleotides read TGTGCCAGCAGCTTTGCGGACACAGATACGCAGTATTTT. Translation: CASSFADTDTQYF.

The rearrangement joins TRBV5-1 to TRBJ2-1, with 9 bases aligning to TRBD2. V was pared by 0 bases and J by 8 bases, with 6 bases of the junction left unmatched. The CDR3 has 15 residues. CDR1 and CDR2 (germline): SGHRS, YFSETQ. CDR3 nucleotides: TGCGCCAGCAGCTTGGCTAGCGGGGTTGTCTATGAGCAGTTCTTC. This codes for CASSLASGVVYEQFF.

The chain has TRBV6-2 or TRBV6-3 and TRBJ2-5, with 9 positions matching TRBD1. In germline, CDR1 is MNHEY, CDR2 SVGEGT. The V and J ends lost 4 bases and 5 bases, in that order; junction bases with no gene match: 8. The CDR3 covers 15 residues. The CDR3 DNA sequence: TGTGCCAGCAGTTCCTCCGGGACAGGGTTCGAGACCCAGTACTTC. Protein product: CASSSSGTGFETQYF.

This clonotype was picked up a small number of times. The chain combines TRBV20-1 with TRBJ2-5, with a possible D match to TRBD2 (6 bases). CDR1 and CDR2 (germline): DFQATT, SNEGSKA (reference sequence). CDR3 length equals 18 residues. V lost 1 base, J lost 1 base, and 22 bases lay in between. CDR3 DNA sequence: TGCAGTGCTAGAGTTTCCGGGGGTCGGAGAAGGCCCCAAGAGACCCAGTACTTC. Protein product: CSARVSGGRRRPQETQYF.

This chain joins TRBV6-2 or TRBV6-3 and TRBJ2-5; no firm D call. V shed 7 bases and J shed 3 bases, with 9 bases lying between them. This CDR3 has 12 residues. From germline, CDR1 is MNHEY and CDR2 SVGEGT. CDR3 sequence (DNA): TGTGCCAGCAAGGATCTCAAAGAGACCCAGTACTTC. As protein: CASKDLKETQYF.

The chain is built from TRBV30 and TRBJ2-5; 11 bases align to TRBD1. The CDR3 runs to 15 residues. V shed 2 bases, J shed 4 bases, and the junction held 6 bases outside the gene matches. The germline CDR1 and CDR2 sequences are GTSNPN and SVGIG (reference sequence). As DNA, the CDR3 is TGTGCCTGGAGTCCGGGACAGGGGGGTTCAGAGACCCAGTACTTC. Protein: CAWSPGQGGSETQYF.

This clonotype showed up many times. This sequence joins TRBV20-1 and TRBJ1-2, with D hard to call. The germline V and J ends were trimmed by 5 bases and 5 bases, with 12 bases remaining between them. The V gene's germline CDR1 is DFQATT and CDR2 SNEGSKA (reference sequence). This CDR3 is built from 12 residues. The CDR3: CSAPAARYGYTF. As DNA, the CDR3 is TGCAGTGCTCCAGCTGCCCGATATGGCTACACCTTC.

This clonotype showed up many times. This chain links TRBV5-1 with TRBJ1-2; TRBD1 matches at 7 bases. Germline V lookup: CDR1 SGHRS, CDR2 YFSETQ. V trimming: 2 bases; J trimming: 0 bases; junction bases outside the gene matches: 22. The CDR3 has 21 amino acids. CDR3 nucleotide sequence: TGCGCCAGCAGCTTCAGGACAGGCGCCGACCCACAAATTTCTTCTAACTATGGCTACACCTTC. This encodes CASSFRTGADPQISSNYGYTF.

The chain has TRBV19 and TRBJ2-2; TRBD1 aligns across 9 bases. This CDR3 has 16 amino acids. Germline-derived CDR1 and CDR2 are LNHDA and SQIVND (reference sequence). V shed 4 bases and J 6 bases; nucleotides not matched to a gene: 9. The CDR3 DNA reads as TGTGCCAGTAGTAATCCCGGGACAGGGACTGCCGGGGAGCTGTTTTTT. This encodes CASSNPGTGTAGELFF.

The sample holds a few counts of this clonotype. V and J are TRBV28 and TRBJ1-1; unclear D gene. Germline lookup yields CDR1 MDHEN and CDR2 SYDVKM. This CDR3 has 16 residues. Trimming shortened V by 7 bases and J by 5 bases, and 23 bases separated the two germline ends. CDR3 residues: CASIPHLGSDRTEAFF. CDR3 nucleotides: TGTGCCAGCATCCCCCACCTGGGGAGCGATCGGACTGAAGCTTTCTTT.

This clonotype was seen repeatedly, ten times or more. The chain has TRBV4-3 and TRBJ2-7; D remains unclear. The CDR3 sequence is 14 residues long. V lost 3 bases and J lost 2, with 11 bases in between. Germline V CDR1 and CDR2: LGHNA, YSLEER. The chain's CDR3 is CASSQHRKAYEQYF. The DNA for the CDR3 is TGCGCCAGCAGCCAGCACCGTAAAGCCTACGAGCAGTACTTC.

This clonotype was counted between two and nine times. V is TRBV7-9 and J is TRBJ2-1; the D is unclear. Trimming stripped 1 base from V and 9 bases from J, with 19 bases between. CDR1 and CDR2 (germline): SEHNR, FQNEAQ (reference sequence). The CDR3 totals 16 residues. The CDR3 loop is CASSLELPGGTGEQFF. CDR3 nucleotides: TGTGCCAGCAGCTTAGAATTGCCCGGCGGAACGGGTGAGCAGTTCTTC.

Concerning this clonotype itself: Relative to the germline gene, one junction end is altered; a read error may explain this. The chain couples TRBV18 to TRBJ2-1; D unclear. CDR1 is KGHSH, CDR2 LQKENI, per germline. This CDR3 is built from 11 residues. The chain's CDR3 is CASPPRNERFF. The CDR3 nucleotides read TGTGCCAGCCCCCCGAGGAATGAGCGGTTCTTC.

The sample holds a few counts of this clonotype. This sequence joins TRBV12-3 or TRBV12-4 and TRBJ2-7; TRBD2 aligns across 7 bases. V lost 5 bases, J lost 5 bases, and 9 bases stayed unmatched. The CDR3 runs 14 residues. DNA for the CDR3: TGTGCCAGCAGTCCGTTTAGCGGGCGCGACGAGCAGTACTTC. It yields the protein CASSPFSGRDEQYF.

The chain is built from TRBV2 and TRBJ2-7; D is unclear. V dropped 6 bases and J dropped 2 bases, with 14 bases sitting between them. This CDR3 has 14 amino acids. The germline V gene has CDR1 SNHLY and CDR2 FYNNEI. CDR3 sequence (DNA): TGTGCCAGCAGAGACCCCCGGGCCCCCTACGAGCAGTACTTC. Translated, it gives CASRDPRAPYEQYF.

CDR3 loop: CSASLTGGEGTEAFF. As DNA, the CDR3 is TGCAGTGCTAGCCTGACAGGGGGCGAGGGTACTGAAGCTTTCTTT. This rearrangement joins TRBV20-1 to TRBJ1-1, with 10 bases aligning to TRBD1. This CDR3 has 15 amino acids. The J segment lost 5 bases and the V segment lost 3 bases, leaving 9 bases of the junction unmatched. The germline V gene encodes CDR1 DFQATT and CDR2 SNEGSKA (reference sequence).

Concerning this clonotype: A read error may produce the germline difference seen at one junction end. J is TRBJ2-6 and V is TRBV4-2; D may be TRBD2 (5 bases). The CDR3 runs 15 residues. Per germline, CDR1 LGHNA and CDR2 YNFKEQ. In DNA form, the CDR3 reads TGTGCCAGCAGTCAAGACGGGACTGGGGCCAACGTCCTGACTTTC. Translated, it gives CASSQDGTGANVLTF.

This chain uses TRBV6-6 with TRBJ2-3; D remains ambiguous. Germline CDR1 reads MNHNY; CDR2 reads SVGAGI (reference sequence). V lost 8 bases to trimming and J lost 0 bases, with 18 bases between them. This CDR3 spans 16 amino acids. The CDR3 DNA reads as TGTGCCAGCTCTCGAGCCGGCAGTCCTAGCACAGATACGCAGTATTTT. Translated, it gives CASSRAGSPSTDTQYF.

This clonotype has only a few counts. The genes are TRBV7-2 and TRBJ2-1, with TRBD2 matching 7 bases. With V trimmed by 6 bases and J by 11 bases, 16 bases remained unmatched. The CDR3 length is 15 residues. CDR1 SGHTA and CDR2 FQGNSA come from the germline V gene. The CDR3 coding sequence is TGTGCCAGCAGTTATATCCGGACTAGTCATTTGAAGCAGTTCTTC. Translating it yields CASSYIRTSHLKQFF. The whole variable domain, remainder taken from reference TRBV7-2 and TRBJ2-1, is GAGVSQSPSNKVTEKGKDVELRCDPISGHTALYWYRQSLGQGLEFLIYFQGNSAPDKSGLPSDRFSAERTGGSVSTLTIQRTQQEDSAVYLCASSYIRTSHLKQFFGPGTRLTVL.

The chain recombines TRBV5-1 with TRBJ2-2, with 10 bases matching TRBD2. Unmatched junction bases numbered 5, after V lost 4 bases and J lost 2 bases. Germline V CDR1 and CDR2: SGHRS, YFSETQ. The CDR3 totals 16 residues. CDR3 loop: CASSPGLAVNTGELFF. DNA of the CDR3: TGCGCCAGCAGCCCCGGACTAGCGGTTAACACCGGGGAGCTGTTTTTT.

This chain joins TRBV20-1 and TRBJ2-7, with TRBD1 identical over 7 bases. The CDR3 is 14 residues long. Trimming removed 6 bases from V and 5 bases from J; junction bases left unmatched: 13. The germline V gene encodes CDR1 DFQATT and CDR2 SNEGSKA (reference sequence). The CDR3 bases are TGCAGTGCAGATCGGGACAGCGGTCCTAACGAGCAGTACTTC. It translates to CSADRDSGPNEQYF.